This T cell receptor beta chain comes out of a study of human T cells and chemical hapten exposure. Germline CDR1 MNHEY, CDR2 SVGEGT. V lost 5 bases to trimming and J lost 8 bases, with 13 bases between them. This CDR3 is 13 amino acids long. TCRdb independently ran MiXCR on the RACE reads; one entry per CDR3 protein. The table lists 300,000 to 400,000 distinct CDR3 sequences, approximately 6.3% of them singletons, with around 8.2% in the top ten. Regarding time point: patch test 1, 2 weeks after DPC sensitization. Treatment described: therapeutic diphenylcyclopropenone sensitization with weekly scalp DPC. Prior to application of each patch test, blood was drawn.

This receptor was taken from a young woman with alopecia areata. Some clones in this sample may be carry-over from other donors' samples. The V and J genes are TRBV6-2 or TRBV6-3 and TRBJ2-1; D remains unclear. This material consisted of whole blood, taken in connection with sensitization to the hapten diphenylcyclopropenone (DPC). In DNA, the CDR3 is TGTGCCAGCAGTCCCGGGTTTTCGTATGAGCAGTTCTTC. It is translated as CASSPGFSYEQFF.